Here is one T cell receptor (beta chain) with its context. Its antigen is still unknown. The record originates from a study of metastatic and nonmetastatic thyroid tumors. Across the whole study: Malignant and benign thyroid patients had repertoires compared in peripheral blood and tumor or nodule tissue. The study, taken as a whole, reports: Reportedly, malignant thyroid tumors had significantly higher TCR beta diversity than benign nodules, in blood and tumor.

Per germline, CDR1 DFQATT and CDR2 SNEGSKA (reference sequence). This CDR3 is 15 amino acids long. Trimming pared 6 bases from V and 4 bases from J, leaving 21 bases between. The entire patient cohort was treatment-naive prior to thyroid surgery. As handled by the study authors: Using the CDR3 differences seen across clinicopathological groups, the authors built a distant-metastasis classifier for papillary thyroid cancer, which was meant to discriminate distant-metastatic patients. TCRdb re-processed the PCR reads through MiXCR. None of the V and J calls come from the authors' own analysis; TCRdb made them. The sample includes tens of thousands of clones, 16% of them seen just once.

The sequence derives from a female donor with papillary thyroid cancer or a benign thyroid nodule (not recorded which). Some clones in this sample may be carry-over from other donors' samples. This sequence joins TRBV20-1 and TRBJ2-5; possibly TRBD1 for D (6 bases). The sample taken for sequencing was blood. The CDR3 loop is CSAPPEAVGGETQYF. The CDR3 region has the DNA TGCAGTGCCCCGCCCGAGGCGGTAGGGGGAGAGACCCAGTACTTC.